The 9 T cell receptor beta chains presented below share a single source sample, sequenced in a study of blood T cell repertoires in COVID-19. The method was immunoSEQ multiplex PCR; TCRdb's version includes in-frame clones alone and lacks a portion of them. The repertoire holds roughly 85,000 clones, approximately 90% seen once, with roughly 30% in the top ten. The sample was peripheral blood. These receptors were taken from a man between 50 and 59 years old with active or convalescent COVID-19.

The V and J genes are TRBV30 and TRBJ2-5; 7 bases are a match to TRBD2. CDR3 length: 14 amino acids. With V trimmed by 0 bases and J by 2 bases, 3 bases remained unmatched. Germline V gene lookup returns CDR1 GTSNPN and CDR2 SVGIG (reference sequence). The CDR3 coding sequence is TGTGCCTGGAGTGTGGGAGGGAAACAAGAGACCCAGTACTTC. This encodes CAWSVGGKQETQYF.

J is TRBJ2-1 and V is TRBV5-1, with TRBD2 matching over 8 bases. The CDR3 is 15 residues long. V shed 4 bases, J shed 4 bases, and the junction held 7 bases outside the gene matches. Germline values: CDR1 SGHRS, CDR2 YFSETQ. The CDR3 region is CASSDGGASYNEQFF. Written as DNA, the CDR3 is TGCGCCAGCAGCGACGGGGGGGCCTCTTACAATGAGCAGTTCTTC.

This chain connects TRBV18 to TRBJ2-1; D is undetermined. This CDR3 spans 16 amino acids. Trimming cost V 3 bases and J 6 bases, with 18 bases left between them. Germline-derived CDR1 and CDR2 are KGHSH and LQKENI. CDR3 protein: CASSPEFTVSTNEQFF. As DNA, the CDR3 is TGTGCCAGCTCACCCGAGTTTACTGTAAGCACCAATGAGCAGTTCTTC.

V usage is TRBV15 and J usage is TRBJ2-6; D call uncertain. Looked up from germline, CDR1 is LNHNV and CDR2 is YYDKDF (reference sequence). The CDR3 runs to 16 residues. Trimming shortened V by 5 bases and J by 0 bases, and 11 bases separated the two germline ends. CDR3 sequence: CATSGSSLSGANVLTF. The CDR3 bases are TGTGCCACCAGCGGAAGTAGCCTCTCTGGGGCCAACGTCCTGACTTTC.

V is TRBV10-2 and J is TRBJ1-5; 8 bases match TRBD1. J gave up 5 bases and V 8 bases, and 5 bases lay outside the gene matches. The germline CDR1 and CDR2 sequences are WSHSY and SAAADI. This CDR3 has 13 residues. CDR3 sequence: CASRGQGDQPQHF. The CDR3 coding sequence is TGCGCCAGCCGTGGACAGGGTGATCAGCCCCAGCATTTT.

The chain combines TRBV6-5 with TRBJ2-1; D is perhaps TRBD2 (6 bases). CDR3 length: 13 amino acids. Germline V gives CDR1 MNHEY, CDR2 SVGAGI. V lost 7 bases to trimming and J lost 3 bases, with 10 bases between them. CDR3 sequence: CASTGLNYNEQFF. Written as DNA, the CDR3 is TGTGCCAGCACGGGACTCAACTACAATGAGCAGTTCTTC.

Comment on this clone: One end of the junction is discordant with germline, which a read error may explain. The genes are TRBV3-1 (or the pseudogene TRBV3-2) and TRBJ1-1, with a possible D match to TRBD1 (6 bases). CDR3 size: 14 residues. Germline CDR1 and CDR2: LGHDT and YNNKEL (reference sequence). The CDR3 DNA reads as TGTGCCAGCAGCGAAGAACAGGGGAACACTGAAGCTTTCTTT. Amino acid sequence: CASSEEQGNTEAFF.

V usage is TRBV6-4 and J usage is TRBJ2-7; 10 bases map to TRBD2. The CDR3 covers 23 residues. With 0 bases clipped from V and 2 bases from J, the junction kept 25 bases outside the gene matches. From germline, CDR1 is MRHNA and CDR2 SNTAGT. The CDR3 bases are TGTGCCAGCAGTGACTCGTCCCTAACCGGGGGCACTAGCGGGGTCGGACGAGCCTACGAGCAGTACTTC. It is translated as CASSDSSLTGGTSGVGRAYEQYF.

CDR3 amino acids: CSVERVQLTEAFF. The CDR3 DNA follows: TGCAGCGTTGAGCGGGTCCAATTAACTGAAGCTTTCTTT. The chain couples TRBV29-1 to TRBJ1-1; D is unclear. CDR3 size: 13 residues. Germline loops: CDR1 SQVTM, CDR2 ANQGSEA. Trimming cost V 3 bases and J 5 bases, with 13 bases left between them.